This TCR beta chain comes out of a study of molecular identifiers for immune sequencing clone quantification. Previously published methods and listed TCR primers were used for the bulk TCR libraries. TCRdb re-called the PCR reads through MiXCR, storing one row per CDR3 protein. This table has 90,000 to 120,000 distinct CDR3 sequences, about 35% appearing once. Study results and caveats: Sharing of a barcode by identical TCR molecules could cause highly expanded clone sizes to be underestimated. The share of molecules held by clones above 20 RNA copies was over 99% in effector cells and under 1% in naive cells.

As to this clonotype: Antigen unknown.

Using a CD8+CD4-CCR7+CD45RA+ phenotype, naive CD8 T cells were sorted. Material for sequencing was naive CD8+ T cells from blood, with Jurkat cell RNA spiked in. Subset indicated: FACS-sorted CD8+CD4-CCR7+CD45RA+ naive T cells. The TCR sequence derives from a human donor in good health. Some libraries in this study had Jurkat cell RNA spiked in.

The DNA of the CDR3 is TGCAGCGTTGAGGGTGGGGGCCCGGGGACCCAGTACTTC. Translated: CSVEGGGPGTQYF. V gene TRBV29-1 combines with J gene TRBJ2-5, with D maybe TRBD1 (6 bases). CDR1 and CDR2 from the germline V gene are SQVTM and ANQGSEA. The CDR3 totals 13 residues. V was pared by 3 bases and J by 7 bases, with 15 bases between.